This TCR beta chain was captured in a study of blood T cells in healthy people across ages. The V gene's germline CDR1 is SGDLS and CDR2 YYNGEE. This CDR3 contains 16 residues. For this clonotype: Its antigen is not known. At one end, the junction sequence differs from germline, possibly due to a read error.

A J-beta primer mix and a sample-barcoded 5' primer were used in a second PCR of about 7 to 12 cycles. Researchers report that each sample yielded at least 3 million CDR3-containing paired-end reads. TCRdb fed the 5' RACE reads into MiXCR, producing one record per CDR3 protein. The repertoire holds 540,000 or so distinct CDR3 sequences, with more than 45% as singletons. Each of the donors had 9 to 10 milliliters of peripheral blood drawn into EDTA-treated Vacutainer tubes. Findings and caveats of the study: Naive T cell percentage and TCR beta diversity correlated strongly.

The sample was blood. The gene calls are TRBV9 and TRBJ2-5, with D perhaps matching TRBD1 or TRBD2 (5 bases each). This sequence was found in an elderly man in good health. As DNA, the CDR3 is TGTACCAGCAGCGTAGCTACCGGAACAGGAGGCGAGGAGCAGTACTTC. Its protein is CTSSVATGTGGEEQYF. Full variable domain (rest looked up from reference TRBV9 and TRBJ2-5): DSGVTQTPKHLITATGQRVTLRCSPRSGDLSVYWYQQSLDQGLQFLIQYYNGEERAKGNILERFSAQQFPDLHSELNLSSLELGDSALYFCTSSVATGTGGEEQYFGPGTRLLVL.